Sequencing of this T cell receptor (beta chain) was carried out in a study of blood T cell repertoires in COVID-19. Study background: Spain, Italy and the United States supplied samples that represented acute and convalescent COVID-19. T cells, B-cell-depleted T cells, or PBMCs supplied cDNA or gDNA.

Germline lookup yields CDR1 SGHRS and CDR2 YFSETQ. This CDR3 has 17 residues. The V and J ends lost 2 bases and 2 bases, in that order; junction bases with no gene match: 4. Source study methods: Amplifying reference gene primers gave estimates of nucleated cell counts. Libraries were prepared by immunoSEQ multiplex PCR; TCRdb keeps only in-frame clonotypes and omits some of them. That table supplies the V and J calls and clone size; D and trimming were determined from the DNA. The sample holds roughly 80,000 clones, over 75% seen once. The rearrangement links TRBV5-1 to TRBJ2-2, with TRBD2 matching 12 bases. The sample comprised peripheral blood. This TCR was sampled from an older man with acute or convalescent COVID-19. Here the CDR3 reads CASSFRTSGANTGELFF. Here the CDR3 DNA reads TGCGCCAGCAGCTTCCGGACTAGCGGGGCCAACACCGGGGAGCTGTTTTTT.